This TCR beta chain is drawn from a study of Tregs in tolerant kidney transplant recipients (dated by TCRdb to about 2019). Broadly, across the study: The study used TCRbeta sequencing to identify donor-specific regulatory T cells before combined kidney and bone marrow transplantation, then tracked those cells after transplant. The paper's findings and limits, for the study overall: Although technical replication error seemed to be minimal, the question of biological reproducibility was not addressed directly. Because the study included only a small number of patients, the results must be confirmed in larger populations and under other immunosuppression protocols. Because the PCR primers were changed over time for some patients, nucleotide-level comparison could not be performed across the samples from those patients. Donor-specific Treg expansion exceeded global Treg expansion in tolerant patients, suggesting antigen-driven rather than nonspecific expansion. Expanding Tregs with activated donor B cells appeared to identify the most biologically relevant and donor-specific TCRbeta repertoire.

Genomic DNA was extracted from sorted cells with the QIAGEN DNeasy Blood and Tissue Kit for TCRbeta CDR3 sequencing. High-throughput TCRbeta CDR3 sequencing, including PCR amplification with bias correction and internal controls, was performed commercially through immunoSEQ. The study's processing was this. Unique productive TCRbeta sequences were defined by CDR3 nucleotide sequence where primers matched, and otherwise by CDR3 amino acid sequence together with Vbeta and Jbeta genes. To correct for sorting error, sequences found in more than one sorted population at a frequency ratio of 2:1 or less were discarded, and the remaining shared sequences were assigned to the population with the higher frequency. Sequences were defined as donor-reactive when expanded at least 5-fold in CFSE-low cells versus unstimulated cells and present at a frequency of at least 0.01% in CFSE-low cells. Repertoire divergence was quantified by Jensen-Shannon divergence calculated from the top 100 TCRbeta sequences ranked by frequency. When a sample had multiple sequencing runs, each run was corrected for sorting error separately and the runs were then pooled. As stored in TCRdb, this immuneACCESS dataset retains in-frame rearrangements with V and J assigned. A fraction of the clones does not appear; measured against another copy, unresolved V genes explain less than half of the discrepancy, and the remainder lacks a known reason. The DNA gave D and trimming, while V, J and clone size come from that table. Within this sample are about 81,000 clones, with about 91% of them counted one time only. The top ten hold 1.5% to 2% of the sample.

Details on this clone: The antigen it binds to is not known. Base qualities are missing; no much larger clone stands one base away.

The transplants used related donors with nonmyeloablative bone marrow transplantation, and mixed chimerism in the human trials was transient. Unstimulated Tregs (CD4+CD25+CD127-), CD4+ non-Tregs (CD4+CD25-), CD4 and CD8 cells were FACS-sorted from thawed PBMCs. Patients were 4 combined kidney and bone marrow transplant recipients from the ITN036ST trial, and only these trial subjects had samples available. Healthy control blood was processed to PBMCs with a Ficoll density gradient and then cryopreserved, whereas patient PBMCs were collected both before and after transplant. Sample: CD4+ T cells from blood (PBMCs), taken 24 months after the transplant. This receptor was identified in a human patient who received a combined kidney and bone marrow transplant. After a transplant, not all T cells may be the patient's own; some may come from the graft donor.

CDR3 protein: CASSIDRENLQPQHF. The DNA reads TGTGCCAGTAGTATTGACAGGGAGAATTTGCAGCCCCAGCATTTT. The chain uses TRBV19 and TRBJ1-5; 7 central nucleotides agree with TRBD1. There are 15 amino acids in the CDR3, from cysteine to phenylalanine inclusive. Left in the record is the CDR3 DNA by itself, 45 bases read in frame from the first base. CDR1 LNHDA and CDR2 SQIVND were looked up in the germline V gene (reference sequence). After removal of 3 bases from V and 7 bases from J, the junction retains 9 bases not matched to a gene.